These T cell receptor beta chains were read from a single sample in a study of cytomegalovirus exposure and HLA in healthy donors. Produced via immunoSEQ multiplex PCR; TCRdb's table is partial and in-frame only. This sample yields under 20,000 clones, of which about four fifths are seen a single time; about a fifth belongs to the top ten. The material sequenced was PBMCs. These receptors were taken from a human donor in good health. Each CDR3 is given with its conserved first and last residue. The D gene is left open where the match is weak. Some rows mark clone size as missing; the rest say once, few, many or name a class of expanded clone.

d_call	v_call	j_call	clone_size	cdr3_nt	cdr3_aa
.	TRBV4-1	TRBJ1-5	.	TGCGCCAGCAGCCAAGTGAGAGGCAATCAGCCCCAGCATTTT	CASSQVRGNQPQHF
TRBD2	TRBV7-2	TRBJ2-3	.	TGTGCCAGCAGCGCTAGCGGGAGGGCAGATACGCAGTATTTT	CASSASGRADTQYF
TRBD1	TRBV4-1	TRBJ1-5	.	TGCGCCAGCAGCTCTCGGGACAGGGGCCAGCCCCAGCATTTT	CASSSRDRGQPQHF
TRBD1	TRBV5-5	TRBJ2-7	.	TGTGCCAGCAGCTTGCTGGGACAGATCTTTTACGAGCAGTACTTC	CASSLLGQIFYEQYF
TRBD2	TRBV7-2	TRBJ2-3	.	TGTGCCAGCAGCTTGGCTAGCGGGACGGATACGCAGTATTTT	CASSLASGTDTQYF
.	TRBV4-1	TRBJ1-5	.	TGCGCCAGCAGCCAAGATCGGAAGGCAGGACTAAATCAGCCCCAGCATTTT	CASSQDRKAGLNQPQHF
.	TRBV11-2	TRBJ2-1	.	TGTGCCAGCAGCCTGGGTAGGGGACCCCAGGGGGAGCAGTTCTTC	CASSLGRGPQGEQFF
TRBD1	TRBV27	TRBJ1-1	.	TGTGCCAGCAGTTCGGGACAGGCGGTCACTGAAGCTTTCTTT	CASSSGQAVTEAFF
TRBD2	TRBV14	TRBJ2-3	.	TGTGCCAGCAGGACTAGCGGGGGAGGAGATACGCAGTATTTT	CASRTSGGGDTQYF
.	TRBV19	TRBJ1-4	.	TGTGCCAGTACTGAGGGAACCTATAATGAAAAACTGTTTTTT	CASTEGTYNEKLFF
.	TRBV5-1	TRBJ1-6	.	TGCGCCAGCAGCCCGGTTACCGGGGGGTATAATTCACCCCTCCACTTT	CASSPVTGGYNSPLHF
.	TRBV6-5	TRBJ2-2	.	TGTGCCAGCAGATTGGGCAACTCGAACACCGGGGAGCTGTTTTTT	CASRLGNSNTGELFF
TRBD1	TRBV6-5	TRBJ2-1	.	TGTGCCAGCAGTTATGACAGGGGGACCTACAATGAGCAGTTCTTC	CASSYDRGTYNEQFF
TRBD1	TRBV5-1	TRBJ1-2	.	TGCGCCAGCACATCCGCCCCAGGGGGTTCCTACTATGGCTACACCTTC	CASTSAPGGSYYGYTF
TRBD1	TRBV5-1	TRBJ1-4	once	TGCGCCAGCAGCTTTTACTTAGGGGGCGCGGGGGAAAAACTGTTTTTT	CASSFYLGGAGEKLFF
TRBD1	TRBV25-1	TRBJ2-7	.	TGTGCCAGCACGCCGGGACAGGGATCCTACGAGCAGTACTTC	CASTPGQGSYEQYF
.	TRBV5-6	TRBJ2-1	.	TGTGCCAGCAGGACCCGGGCCCAGGGCAATGAGCAGTTCTTC	CASRTRAQGNEQFF